These 19 T cell receptor beta chains were all obtained from the same sample, sequenced in a study of T cell repertoires in cytomegalovirus infection. What these receptors recognize is not known. In TCRdb, the reads were re-called with MiXCR into one record per CDR3 protein. The sample has hundreds of thousands of distinct CDR3 sequences, around a third seen once; the top ten hold about 14%. This sample comprised cultured CD8+ T cells from PBMCs, obtained from culture after CMV antigen stimulation. The receptors here all came from a human donor in good health (CMV status not recorded). Some clones in this sample may be carry-over from other donors' samples.

The V gene is TRBV5-6, the J gene TRBJ1-2, with D tentatively TRBD1 (5 bases). Trimming took 0 bases from V and 4 from J, leaving 10 bases between them. Germline loops: CDR1 SGHDT, CDR2 YYEEEE. The CDR3 is made up of 14 amino acids. CDR3 sequence (DNA): TGTGCCAGCAGCTTGGCCGGAGGGACCTATGGCTACACCTTC. As protein: CASSLAGGTYGYTF.

The CDR3 sequence is CATSRQEKNIQYF. The CDR3 nucleotides are TGCGCCACCTCCCGGCAAGAGAAAAACATTCAGTACTTC. This chain uses TRBV10-1 with TRBJ2-4; D is uncertain. From germline, CDR1 is WNHNN and CDR2 SYGVQD (reference sequence). Between the trimmed V and J ends, which lost 10 bases and 4 bases, there was a span of 14 bases. CDR3 length: 13 amino acids.

This clonotype was seen a few times. This rearrangement joins TRBV28 to TRBJ1-1; D is possibly TRBD1 (5 bases). CDR3 length: 14 amino acids. Germline CDR1 and CDR2: MDHEN and SYDVKM. Trimming shortened V by 4 bases and J by 4 bases, and 13 bases separated the two germline ends. The CDR3 DNA follows: TGTGCCAGCAGTTCGGAGGGGTGGGTCACTGAAGCTTTCTTT. Encoded protein: CASSSEGWVTEAFF.

The chain links TRBV7-6 to TRBJ2-6; D remains unclear. The ends were cut back, 5 bases at V and 3 bases at J, with 14 bases in the middle. The CDR3 contains 16 residues. Germline V gene data show CDR1 as SGHVS and CDR2 as FNYEAQ. CDR3 sequence reads: CASSNGFGNGANVLTF. CDR3 DNA sequence: TGTGCCAGCAGCAATGGATTTGGCAATGGGGCCAACGTCCTGACTTTC.

The chain couples TRBV6-6 to TRBJ2-2, with 8 positions matching TRBD1. This CDR3 is built from 16 residues. The V segment lost 2 bases and the J segment 2 bases; nucleotides outside the gene matches: 4. Germline V CDR1 and CDR2: MNHNY, SVGAGI (reference sequence). CDR3 region: CASSYRQGPNTGELFF. The CDR3 DNA reads TGTGCCAGCAGTTACAGACAGGGGCCTAACACCGGGGAGCTGTTTTTT.

This clonotype was seen a handful of times. V gene TRBV4-1 combines with J gene TRBJ1-6; TRBD1 might be the D (5 bases). CDR3 length equals 16 residues. V dropped 1 base and J dropped 0 bases, with 7 bases sitting between them. Germline loops: CDR1 MGHRA, CDR2 YSYEKL. The CDR3 DNA reads as TGCGCCAGCAGCCAAGTCACAGGCTCCTATAATTCACCCCTCCACTTT. This translates into CASSQVTGSYNSPLHF.

This clonotype has a handful of counts. This sequence joins TRBV6-6 and TRBJ2-2, with D possibly TRBD1 on 5 matching bases. This CDR3 spans 12 amino acids. Germline CDR1 reads MNHNY; CDR2 reads SVGAGI (reference sequence). Trimming shortened V by 7 bases and J by 8 bases, and 11 bases separated the two germline ends. CDR3 bases: TGTGCCAGCACAATCAGGGTTGGGGAGCTGTTTTTT. As protein: CASTIRVGELFF.

This clonotype was recorded a few times. The chain has TRBV4-3 and TRBJ2-5; 9 bases map to TRBD1. The V segment lost 4 bases and the J segment 5 bases; nucleotides outside the gene matches: 5. The CDR3 extends over 14 amino acids. CDR1 and CDR2 from the germline V gene are LGHNA and YSLEER. In DNA, the CDR3 is TGCGCCAGCAGCCCGGGACAGGGAATCGAGACCCAGTACTTC. This sequence encodes CASSPGQGIETQYF.

This clonotype was observed a few times. The chain is built from TRBV27 and TRBJ1-2, with D perhaps TRBD1 (5 bases). The CDR3 runs 14 residues. Germline V gives CDR1 MNHEY, CDR2 SMNVEV (reference sequence). Trimming cost V 4 bases and J 2 bases, with 11 bases left between them. In DNA, the CDR3 is TGTGCCAGCAGTTGGAGGGGCTCCAACTATGGCTACACCTTC. This translates into CASSWRGSNYGYTF.

V is TRBV28 and J is TRBJ2-7; D is unresolved. The ends were cut back, 2 bases at V and 5 bases at J, with 10 bases in the middle. The CDR3 runs to 13 residues. Per germline, CDR1 MDHEN and CDR2 SYDVKM. CDR3 protein: CASSLAATDEQYV. In nucleotides, the CDR3 is TGTGCCAGCAGTTTAGCCGCGACCGACGAGCAGTACGTC.

This chain uses TRBV7-6 with TRBJ2-1, with 9 bases matching TRBD2. Unmatched junction bases numbered 4, after V lost 1 base and J lost 3 bases. There are 16 residues in the CDR3. CDR1 and CDR2 from the germline V gene are SGHVS and FNYEAQ. CDR3 bases: TGTGCCAGCAGCTTAGGCGGGGGGGCATTCTACAATGAGCAGTTCTTC. It codes for CASSLGGGAFYNEQFF.

The V and J genes are TRBV20-1 and TRBJ2-3; TRBD2 matches 11 bases. CDR1 DFQATT and CDR2 SNEGSKA come from the germline V gene (reference sequence). Unmatched junction bases numbered 14, after V lost 0 bases and J lost 3 bases. The CDR3 totals 19 residues. This CDR3 reads CSARDVGLAGGRMTDTQYF. CDR3 nucleotides: TGCAGTGCTAGAGATGTGGGCCTAGCGGGGGGAAGGATGACAGATACGCAGTATTTT.

This sequence joins TRBV5-1 and TRBJ2-7, with D possibly matching TRBD1 (6 bases). The CDR3 is made up of 14 amino acids. CDR1 and CDR2 (germline): SGHRS, YFSETQ. Trimming stripped 0 bases from V and 4 bases from J, with 11 bases between. CDR3 bases: TGCGCCAGCAGCTTGGCCAGGCAGGGGTACGAGCAGTACTTC. The encoded protein is CASSLARQGYEQYF.

The chain has TRBV7-6 and TRBJ2-7; unclear D gene. With 4 bases removed from V and 5 bases from J, the gap between germline ends came to 12 bases. The CDR3 length is 13 residues. Germline CDR1 and CDR2: SGHVS and FNYEAQ. In DNA, the CDR3 is TGTGCCAGCAGCTCCCGGTGGGGTAACGAGCAGTACTTC. It translates to CASSSRWGNEQYF.

This chain links TRBV7-9 with TRBJ2-5; no clear D. The germline gives CDR1 SEHNR, CDR2 FQNEAQ (reference sequence). This CDR3 comprises 15 residues. V lost 4 bases and J lost 5, with 17 bases in between. CDR3: CASSSRLRPPETQYF. In DNA, the CDR3 is TGTGCCAGCAGCTCTCGGTTGCGGCCCCCCGAGACCCAGTACTTC.

This clonotype was detected only a few times. V is TRBV27 and J is TRBJ2-1, with D unresolved. Between the trimmed V and J ends, which lost 6 bases and 7 bases, there was a span of 19 bases. Germline CDR1 MNHEY, CDR2 SMNVEV (reference sequence). CDR3 length: 15 amino acids. The CDR3 sequence: CASSPELARSNEQFF. The CDR3 nucleotides are TGTGCCAGCAGCCCCGAACTCGCCCGATCTAATGAGCAGTTCTTC.

The rearrangement links TRBV4-2 to TRBJ2-1; 10 bases map to TRBD2. V shed 3 bases, J shed 8 bases, and the junction held 10 bases outside the gene matches. The CDR3 covers 16 residues. Germline V lookup: CDR1 LGHNA, CDR2 YNFKEQ. The CDR3 spells CASSQGSGGALDEQFF. As DNA, the CDR3 is TGTGCCAGCAGCCAGGGGAGCGGGGGGGCACTAGATGAGCAGTTCTTC.

The chain joins TRBV7-9 to TRBJ2-1, with TRBD1 matching 8 bases. With 5 bases clipped from V and 11 bases from J, the junction kept 5 bases outside the gene matches. Germline V CDR1 and CDR2: SEHNR, FQNEAQ (reference sequence). This CDR3 contains 12 residues. CDR3 sequence: CASSLGQGKQFF. The CDR3 DNA reads as TGTGCCAGCAGCCTAGGACAGGGAAAGCAGTTCTTC.

The chain recombines TRBV6-5 with TRBJ2-1; D tentatively fits TRBD1 or TRBD2 (7 bases each). V shed 0 bases and J shed 8 bases, with 17 bases lying between them. The length of the CDR3 is 16 residues. CDR1 MNHEY and CDR2 SVGAGI come from the germline V gene. The DNA for the CDR3 is TGTGCCAGCAGTTACTCGATTTCGGCAGGGGGGGATGAGCAGTTCTTC. It specifies CASSYSISAGGDEQFF.